This T cell receptor beta chain is from a study of blood T cell repertoires in COVID-19. Overall study: Sites in the United States, Italy and Spain provided acute and convalescent COVID-19 samples. T cells, B-cell-depleted T cells, or PBMCs provided the cDNA or gDNA that served as material.

Source study methods: Amplification of reference gene primers was used by the study to estimate nucleated cell counts. Method: immunoSEQ multiplex PCR; TCRdb's copy keeps in-frame clones and lacks some. That table furnishes V, J and clone size, whereas the DNA furnished D and trimming. The sample yields 250,000 to 300,000 clones, about 88% seen once. Germline V gene sequence: CDR1 ENHRY, CDR2 SYGVKD. CDR3 length: 16 amino acids. V shed 6 bases and J 6 bases; nucleotides not matched to a gene: 10. The chain has TRBV10-3 and TRBJ2-1; 11 bases are a match to TRBD1. Material: peripheral blood. This clonotype was obtained from a man aged 18-30 years with active or convalescent COVID-19. In DNA form, the CDR3 reads TGTGCCATCAGCATTTCCGGGACAGGGGGGCTCAATGAGCAGTTCTTC. Protein sequence: CAISISGTGGLNEQFF.